The clone carrying this TCR beta chain was detected only a few times. These data are taken from a study of identical twins. Via MiXCR, TCRdb re-called the 5' RACE reads, giving one row per CDR3 protein. Altogether about 250,000 distinct CDR3 sequences are present, around 7.6% being singletons, with the ten largest covering 5% to 6%. The CDR3 is 17 amino acids. V was shortened by 6 bases and J by 6 bases, with 25 bases between the two germline ends. This sample also appeared in a second study, on yellow fever vaccine responses in identical twins.

The chain has TRBV12-3 or TRBV12-4 and TRBJ2-3; possibly TRBD2 for D (5 bases). The clonotype comes from a woman aged 18-30 years in good health. The specimen sequenced was CD8+ T cells sorted from blood. The CDR3 nucleotides are TGTGCCAGCAGACCCGCCGTTTATGGTTCGGGAACGGATACGCAGTATTTT. This translates into CASRPAVYGSGTDTQYF.